This T cell receptor beta chain emerged from a study of blood T cell repertoires in COVID-19. Germline trimming cut 4 bases from V and 1 base from J; bases unmatched to any gene: 2. Germline V lookup: CDR1 MGHRA, CDR2 YSYEKL. The CDR3 contains 15 residues. Sequenced by immunoSEQ multiplex PCR; TCRdb stores in-frame clones only, minus some. Seen here are roughly 250,000 clones, around four fifths observed once, and the top ten hold 3% to 4%. The specimen was peripheral blood. The sequence came from a woman in her thirties or forties with active or convalescent COVID-19. J is TRBJ2-2 and V is TRBV4-1, with 8 positions matching TRBD1. CDR3 sequence reads: CASSPGTGNTGELFF. Here the CDR3 DNA reads TGCGCCAGCAGCCCAGGGACAGGGAACACCGGGGAGCTGTTTTTT.